This T cell receptor (beta chain) is from a study of T cells in Graves' hyperthyroidism and ophthalmopathy. Study-level information: At the time of initial diagnosis and before any treatment, peripheral blood was collected.

V was pared by 6 bases and J by 7 bases, with 18 bases between. Per the germline V gene, CDR1 is MRHNA and CDR2 is SNTAGT. The CDR3 totals 15 residues. Each diagnosis drew on symptoms, thyroxine, TRAb, thyroid ultrasound and orbital computed tomography findings. TCR beta CDR3 sequences were amplified from RNA transcripts. A set of HTBI primers served as the primers for a first-round RT-PCR of the TCR CDR3. TCRdb itself ran the multiplex PCR reads through MiXCR, one entry per CDR3 protein. The table lists approximately 590,000 distinct CDR3 sequences, around a sixth of them singletons. Study-level points and caveats: Clonotypes that were expanded in thyroid above 0.001 mostly appeared in blood too. Stable hyperthyroidism was told apart from ophthalmopathy by a model built on 13 V-J features.

In regard to this clonotype: Its antigen is as yet unknown.

The TCR originated in a woman aged 30 to 39 with Graves' hyperthyroidism. Sequenced: blood. This sequence joins TRBV6-4 and TRBJ2-2; D is possibly TRBD2 (6 bases). The CDR3 bases are TGTGCCAGCAGCCCCCTGGAGGGCCCCTTCGGGGAGCTGTTTTTT. Residues: CASSPLEGPFGELFF.